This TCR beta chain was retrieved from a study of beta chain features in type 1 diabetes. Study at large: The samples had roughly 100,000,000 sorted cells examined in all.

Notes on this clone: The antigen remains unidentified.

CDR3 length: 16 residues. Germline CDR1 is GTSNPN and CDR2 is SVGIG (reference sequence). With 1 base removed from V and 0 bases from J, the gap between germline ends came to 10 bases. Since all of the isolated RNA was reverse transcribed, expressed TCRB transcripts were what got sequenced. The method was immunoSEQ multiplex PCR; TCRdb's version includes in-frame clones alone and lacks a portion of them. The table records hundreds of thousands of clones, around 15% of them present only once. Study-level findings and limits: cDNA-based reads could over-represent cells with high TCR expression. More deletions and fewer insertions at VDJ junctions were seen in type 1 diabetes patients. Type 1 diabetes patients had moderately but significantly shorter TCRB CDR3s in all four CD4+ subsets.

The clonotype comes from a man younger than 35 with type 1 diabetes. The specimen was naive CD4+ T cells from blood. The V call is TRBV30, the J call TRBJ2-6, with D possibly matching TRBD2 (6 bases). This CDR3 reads CAWSAGLTSGANVLTF. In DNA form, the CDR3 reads TGTGCCTGGAGTGCGGGACTGACCTCTGGGGCCAACGTCCTGACTTTC.